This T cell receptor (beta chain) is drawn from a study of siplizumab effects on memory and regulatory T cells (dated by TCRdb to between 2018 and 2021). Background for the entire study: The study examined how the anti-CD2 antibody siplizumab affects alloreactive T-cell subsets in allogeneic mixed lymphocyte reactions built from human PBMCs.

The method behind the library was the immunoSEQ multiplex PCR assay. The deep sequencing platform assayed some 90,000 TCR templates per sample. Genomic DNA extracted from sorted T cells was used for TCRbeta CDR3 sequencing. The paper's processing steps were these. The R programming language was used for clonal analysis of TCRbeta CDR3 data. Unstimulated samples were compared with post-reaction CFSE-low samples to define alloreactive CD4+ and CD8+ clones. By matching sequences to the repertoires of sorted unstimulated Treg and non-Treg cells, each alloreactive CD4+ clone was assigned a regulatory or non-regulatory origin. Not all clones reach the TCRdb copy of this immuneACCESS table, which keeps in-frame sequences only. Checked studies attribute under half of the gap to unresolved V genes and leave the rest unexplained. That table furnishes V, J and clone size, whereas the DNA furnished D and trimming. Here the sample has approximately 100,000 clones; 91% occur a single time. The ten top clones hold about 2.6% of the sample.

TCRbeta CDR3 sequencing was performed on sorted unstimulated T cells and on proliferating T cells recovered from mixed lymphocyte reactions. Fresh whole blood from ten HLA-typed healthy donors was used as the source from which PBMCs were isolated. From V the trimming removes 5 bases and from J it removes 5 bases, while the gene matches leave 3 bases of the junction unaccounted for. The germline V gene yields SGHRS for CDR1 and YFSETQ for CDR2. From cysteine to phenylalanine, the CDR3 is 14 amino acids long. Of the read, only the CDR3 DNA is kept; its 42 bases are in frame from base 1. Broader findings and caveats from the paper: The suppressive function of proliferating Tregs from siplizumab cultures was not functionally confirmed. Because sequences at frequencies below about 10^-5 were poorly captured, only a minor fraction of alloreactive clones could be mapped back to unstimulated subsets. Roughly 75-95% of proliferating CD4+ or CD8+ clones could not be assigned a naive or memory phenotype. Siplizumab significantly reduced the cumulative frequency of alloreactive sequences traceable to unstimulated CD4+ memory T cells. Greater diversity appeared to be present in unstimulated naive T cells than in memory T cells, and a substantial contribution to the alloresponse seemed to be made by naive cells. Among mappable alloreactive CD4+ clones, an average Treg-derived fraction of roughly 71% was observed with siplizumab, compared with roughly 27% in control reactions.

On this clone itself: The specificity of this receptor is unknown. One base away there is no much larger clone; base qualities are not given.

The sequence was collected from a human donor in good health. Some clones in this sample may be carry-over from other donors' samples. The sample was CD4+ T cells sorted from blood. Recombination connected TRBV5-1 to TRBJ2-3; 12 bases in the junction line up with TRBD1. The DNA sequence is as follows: TGCGCCAGCAGGGGACAGGGGGCGGTAGATACGCAGTATTTT. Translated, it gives CASRGQGAVDTQYF.